This TCR beta chain was sequenced in a study of cytomegalovirus exposure and HLA in healthy donors. The study ran its PCR with 60 Vbeta and 13 Jbeta primers. Using immunoSEQ multiplex PCR, the repertoire was profiled, and TCRdb retains in-frame clones only, with some absent. Among 110,000 or so clones listed, 65% to 90% were seen once. Per the germline V gene, CDR1 is SQVTM and CDR2 is ANQGSEA. The CDR3 loop spans 12 amino acids. The chain links TRBV29-1 to TRBJ2-2, with 9 bases aligning to TRBD1. This TCR was recovered from a man aged 30 to 45 in good health and CMV-seropositive. Sequencing was performed on PBMCs. Written as DNA, the CDR3 is TGCAGTGGACAGGGGCGGGTCGGGGAGCTGTTTTTT. Translation gives CSGQGRVGELFF.